This T cell receptor beta chain comes out of a study of blood T cell repertoires in COVID-19. About the study: There were acute and convalescent COVID-19 samples, and they came from the United States, Italy and Spain.

In the original analysis: Amplification of reference gene primers was used by the study to estimate nucleated cell counts. Sequencing was performed with immunoSEQ multiplex PCR; in TCRdb, only in-frame clones are kept and a portion is missing. V and J calls and clone size are those listed in that table; D and trimming were worked out from the DNA. Here the sample spans 95,000 to 120,000 clones, approximately 80% being singletons. With V trimmed by 9 bases and J by 7 bases, 8 bases remained unmatched. The CDR3 sequence is 13 residues long. Per germline, CDR1 LNHNV and CDR2 YYDKDF (reference sequence).

The sequence was obtained from a woman in her forties with acute or convalescent COVID-19. The chain combines TRBV15 with TRBJ1-5; 8 bases fit TRBD1. Sequencing input: peripheral blood. CDR3: CATGQGAQQPQHF. The CDR3 region has the DNA TGTGCCACTGGCCAGGGGGCACAGCAGCCCCAGCATTTT.